The 3 T cell receptor beta chains below all came from one sample that was sequenced in a study of identical twins. TCRdb analysed the 5' RACE reads with MiXCR anew, one entry per CDR3 protein. Of roughly 480,000 distinct CDR3 sequences in the sample, 24% were seen once. This sample also appeared in a second study, on T cells expressing NK-cell markers.

The sample was CD4+ T cells sorted from blood. Receptors originate from a woman under 30 in good health.

This clonotype was counted a single time. The chain uses TRBV7-2 and TRBJ2-7; D possibly corresponds to TRBD2 (5 bases). V lost 4 bases and J lost 6, with 16 bases in between. The CDR3 is 14 amino acids. CDR1 and CDR2 (germline): SGHTA, FQGNSA. For the CDR3, the DNA is TGTGCCAGCAGCTGGGTCGCTAGCTCTATCGAGCAGTACTTC. This codes for CASSWVASSIEQYF. Full variable domain (missing parts from reference TRBV7-2 and TRBJ2-7): GAGVSQSPSNKVTEKGKDVELRCDPISGHTALYWYRQSLGQGLEFLIYFQGNSAPDKSGLPSDRFSAERTGGSVSTLTIQRTQQEDSAVYLCASSWVASSIEQYFGPGTRLTVT.

This clonotype was seen ten or more times. This chain uses TRBV20-1 with TRBJ1-5; D remains ambiguous. Germline V CDR1 and CDR2: DFQATT, SNEGSKA (reference sequence). Trimming took 6 bases from V and 4 from J, leaving 13 bases between them. The CDR3 sequence is 13 residues long. DNA for the CDR3: TGCAGTGCCAGGACTGCCCAGAATCAGCCCCAGCATTTT. Translation: CSARTAQNQPQHF.

This chain uses TRBV5-4 with TRBJ2-1; D remains unclear. Germline V gene data show CDR1 as SGHNT and CDR2 as YYREEE (reference sequence). The V end was cut by 10 bases, the J end by 4 bases, with 12 bases between. This CDR3 has 12 amino acids. The CDR3 reads CALKTGYNEQFF. The CDR3 bases are TGTGCCCTCAAGACTGGGTACAATGAGCAGTTCTTC.